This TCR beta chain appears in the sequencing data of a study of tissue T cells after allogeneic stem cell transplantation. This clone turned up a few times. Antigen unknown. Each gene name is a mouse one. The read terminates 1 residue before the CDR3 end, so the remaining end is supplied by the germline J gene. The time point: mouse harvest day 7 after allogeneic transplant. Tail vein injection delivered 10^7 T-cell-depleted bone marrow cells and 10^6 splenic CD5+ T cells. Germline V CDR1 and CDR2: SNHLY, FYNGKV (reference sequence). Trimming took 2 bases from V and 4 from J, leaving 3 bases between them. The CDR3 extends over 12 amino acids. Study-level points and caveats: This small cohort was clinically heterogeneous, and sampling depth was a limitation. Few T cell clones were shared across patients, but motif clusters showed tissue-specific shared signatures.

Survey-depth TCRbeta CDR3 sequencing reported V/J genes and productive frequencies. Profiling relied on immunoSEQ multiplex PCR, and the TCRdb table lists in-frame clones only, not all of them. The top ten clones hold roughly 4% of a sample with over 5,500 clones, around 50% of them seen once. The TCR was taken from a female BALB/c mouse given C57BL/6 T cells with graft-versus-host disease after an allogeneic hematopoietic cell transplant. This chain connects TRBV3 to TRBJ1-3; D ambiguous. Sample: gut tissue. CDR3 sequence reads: CASSLPGNTLYF. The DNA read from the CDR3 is TGTGCCAGCAGCTTACCCGGAAATACGCTCTAT.